This TCR beta chain was profiled in a study of CD8+ T cells in alopecia areata. RNA, once extracted, was reverse transcribed into cDNA for use as the sequencing template. Libraries were prepared by immunoSEQ multiplex PCR; TCRdb keeps only in-frame clonotypes and omits some of them. Of approximately 210,000 clones listed, about 40% are singletons. Specified treatment: oral pan-JAK inhibitor, 5-10 mg twice daily. Researchers took lesional scalp punch biopsies and peripheral blood from people who were alopecia areata patients. Germline V CDR1 and CDR2: MNHNS, SASEGT. CDR3 length: 15 residues. V lost 7 bases and J lost 4, with 19 bases in between.

This specimen was CD4+ T cells sorted from blood, taken at approximately week 36, from a patient treated with tofacitinib. The chain recombines TRBV6-1 with TRBJ2-5, with D perhaps TRBD1 (5 bases). This clonotype was sampled from a human donor with alopecia areata. CDR3: CASTLYGVGAETQYF. The CDR3 DNA sequence: TGTGCCAGCACCCTGTATGGGGTAGGGGCAGAGACCCAGTACTTC.